This T cell receptor (beta chain) was captured in a study of blood T cells in healthy people across ages (dated by TCRdb to the mid-2010s). Turning to the overall study: In model experiments, template switching captured about one uniquely barcoded TCR beta cDNA molecule for every two T cells. To track age-related changes in TCR beta repertoire diversity, the study relied on deep sequencing normalized with unique cDNA molecular identifiers. Four age groups were formed from the donors: young (average roughly 15 years), middle-aged (around 40), aged (roughly 59) and long-lived (approximately 80). To avoid experimental bias, donors of different ages were spread randomly across the sequencing lanes. The study analyzed two additional independent replicas of 1 million unique cDNA reads from the same blood draw for two donors, one aged 18 to 29 and one aged 80 or older.

This clonotype was seen a handful of times. What this receptor recognizes is not known. Qualities for individual bases were not recorded, and no much larger clone is one base off. The CDR3 measures 15 amino acids from cysteine to phenylalanine. This entry keeps only the CDR3 DNA: 45 bases, framed from base 1. The CDR1 and CDR2 encoded by the germline V gene are SGDLS and YYNGEE. The junction shows trimming of 0 bases on V and 0 bases on J, plus 7 bases between the germline ends. The library was prepared using 5' RACE. The listed sequencing device is Illumina HiSeq 2500. The second PCR ran for roughly 6 to 11 cycles and used a J-beta primer mix along with a sample-barcoded 5' primer. Each TCR beta cDNA molecule received a unique molecular identifier from a template-switch 5' adaptor carrying 12 random nucleotides. Each sample yielded at least 3 million CDR3-containing paired-end reads. The Mint cDNA synthesis kit, primed by a TRBC-specific oligonucleotide, was used to synthesize first-strand cDNA from all RNA. After uracil-DNA glycosylase treatment, a first 18-cycle PCR used universal primers M1SS and BC2_uni_R on all cDNA. The original methods were these. Normalization of each sample was performed by random selection of 1 million high-quality reads, each carrying a distinct molecular identifier. Instead of being binned into consensus sequences, reads with shared molecular identifiers were discarded. MiTCR, with a Q25 quality threshold and the strictest error-elimination algorithm, was used for CDR3 identification, clonotype clustering and error correction. A nonparametric unseen species model using Euler transformation provided a lower-bound estimate of total TCR beta diversity. TCRdb reanalyzed the raw reads on its own, using fastp at Q25 for trimming and MiXCR for clone calling, and kept in-frame beta chains. Entries that share a CDR3 protein sequence are merged under the most common genes and DNA. TCRdb's processing, not the study's, gives the V and J calls here. The sample table shows about 1.6 million distinct CDR3 sequences, and roughly 32% are seen once. The ten largest make up over 9% of the sample.

Results and caveats for the whole study, not just this receptor: Observed TCR beta diversity per million T cells fell roughly linearly with age, and a significant reduction was already apparent by age around 40. Estimates of total diversity based on one million sequenced T cells were regarded as lower bounds and as underestimates. The CMV infection status of donors was not known, potentially confounding age-related changes in expanded clonotypes. A strong correlation was found between observed TCR beta diversity and the percentage of naive T cells measured by flow cytometry. Bulk unsorted PBMC profiling prevented conclusive comparison of naive and antigen-experienced compartments. Compared with the aged group, more naive CD4+ T cells, fewer expanded clones and increased TCR diversity were shown by the long-lived group, suggesting age selection.

Donors were 35 to 40 systemically healthy Caucasian individuals from Russia aged roughly 6 to 95 years. Ten milliliters of peripheral blood were drawn from each donor into EDTA-treated Vacutainer tubes. PBMCs were isolated by Ficoll-Paque density-gradient centrifugation, with at least 6 million obtained per sample. Trizol reagent was used to extract total RNA from the PBMCs, yielding at least 5 micrograms per sample. For every donor, an aliquot of PBMCs went through flow cytometry to measure the percentages of naive CD45RAhigh/CD27high T cells. The V and J segments used are TRBV9 and TRBJ2-4; the D region is possibly TRBD1 or TRBD2, each matching across 5 bases. The sequence was collected from a woman in her 30s in good health. Sequenced: blood. The CDR3 region reads CASSVDGTAKNIQYF. DNA sequence: TGTGCCAGCAGCGTAGACGGGACAGCCAAAAACATTCAGTACTTC.